This is a list of T cell receptor beta chains from one sample in a study of cytomegalovirus exposure and HLA in healthy donors. The protocol was immunoSEQ multiplex PCR, while the TCRdb copy is restricted to in-frame clones and leaves out a portion. Among some 170,000 clones listed, about 89% were seen once. Material for sequencing was PBMCs. These receptors were collected from a man aged 30-40 years in good health and CMV-seropositive. The CDR3 runs from the conserved cysteine through the conserved F or W. The D gene is left open where the match is weak. The size of a clone is reported for some rows only, either as once, few or many, or as a class for expanded clones.

>TRBD2|TRBV9|few|13|TRBJ2-1
TGTGCCAGCAGCCCTCCGGGACTAGCGGAGCAGTTCTTC
CASSPPGLAEQFF
>TRBD2|TRBV4-1|.|17|TRBJ2-3
TGCGCCAGCAGCCAAAGACTAGCGAGCCGTATCACAGATACGCAGTATTTT
CASSQRLASRITDTQYF
>.|TRBV6-5|.|15|TRBJ2-2
TGTGCCAGCAGTTACATTGGGTTGAACACCGGGGAGCTGTTTTTT
CASSYIGLNTGELFF
>.|TRBV12-1|.|15|TRBJ2-3
TGTGCCAGCAGCCAGGCCAGCCAGGCCACAGATACGCAGTATTTT
CASSQASQATDTQYF
>.|TRBV7-9|.|12|TRBJ1-4
TGTGCCAGCAGCTTAGTAAGTGAAAAACTGTTTTTT
CASSLVSEKLFF
>.|TRBV6-1|once|13|TRBJ2-7
TGTGCCAGCAGTGAAGGGCTGAGCTACGAGCAGTACTTC
CASSEGLSYEQYF
>.|TRBV5-1|.|14|TRBJ2-7
TGCGCCAGCAGCTTTACGCCACAAACCTACGAGCAGTACTTC
CASSFTPQTYEQYF
>.|TRBV6-1|.|11|TRBJ2-7
TGTGCCAGCAGTTCATCCCGCGAGCAGTACTTC
CASSSSREQYF
>.|TRBV11-3|once|15|TRBJ2-7
TGTGCCAGCAGCTCTCTGGGGGGATTGCGGTCCGAGCAGTACTTC
CASSSLGGLRSEQYF
>TRBD1|TRBV9|.|17|TRBJ2-1
TGTGCCAGCAGCGTAGGGAGGGGACAGGGGGCCTACAATGAGCAGTTCTTC
CASSVGRGQGAYNEQFF
>TRBD2|TRBV2|.|13|TRBJ2-7
TGTGCCAGCAGTCGAGCGGGGGCCTACGAGCAGTACTTC
CASSRAGAYEQYF
>TRBD1|TRBV5-1|once|16|TRBJ1-1
TGCGCCAGCAGCTTGGGTGACAGGGGACAGAACACTGAAGCTTTCTTT
CASSLGDRGQNTEAFF
>TRBD2|TRBV10-3|.|15|TRBJ2-1
TGTGCCATCAGTGAGCAGACTAGCGGATACAATGAGCAGTTCTTC
CAISEQTSGYNEQFF
>.|TRBV7-9|.|12|TRBJ1-1
TGTGCCAGCAGCTTAGTGCACACTGAAGCTTTCTTT
CASSLVHTEAFF
>.|TRBV6-5|.|14|TRBJ2-7
TGTGCCAGCAGTTACGGTCAGGGACTTTACGAGCAGTACTTC
CASSYGQGLYEQYF
>.|TRBV19|.|14|TRBJ1-5
TGTGCCAGTAATCCCGGCGAGAGGTATCAGCCCCAGCATTTT
CASNPGERYQPQHF
>TRBD1|TRBV5-6|.|12|TRBJ2-7
TGTGCCAGCGCCTCAGGGGGATACGAGCAGTACTTC
CASASGGYEQYF
>TRBD2|TRBV5-4|.|14|TRBJ2-7
TGTGCCAGCAGCCTGGGACTAGGGGACTACGAGCAGTACTTC
CASSLGLGDYEQYF
>.|TRBV19|.|13|TRBJ1-1
TGTGCCAGTAGTATTGGAGCGGGCACTGAAGCTTTCTTT
CASSIGAGTEAFF
>.|TRBV27|.|13|TRBJ2-5
TGTGCCAGCAGTTCTTTAGGGGGAGAGACCCAGTACTTC
CASSSLGGETQYF
>.|TRBV6-5|.|14|TRBJ2-7
TGTGCCAGCAGTTACTCGGGGGACCTCTACGAGCAGTACTTC
CASSYSGDLYEQYF
>TRBD1|TRBV7-6|.|15|TRBJ2-7
TGTGCCAGCAGCTTAAGCACAGGGGCATCGAGCGAGCAGTACTTC
CASSLSTGASSEQYF
>.|TRBV7-2|.|16|TRBJ1-5
TGTGCCAGCAGCTTGAGAGGGACCGATAGCAATCAGCCCCAGCATTTT
CASSLRGTDSNQPQHF
>TRBD2|TRBV7-3|few|16|TRBJ2-3
TGTGCCAGCAGCTTAACCCCAGCGGGGTTGACAGATACGCAGTATTTT
CASSLTPAGLTDTQYF
>TRBD2|TRBV7-9|.|18|TRBJ2-2
TGTGCCAGCAGCTCCCGGGGTAGCGGGGGACAATCCACCGGGGAGCTGTTTTTT
CASSSRGSGGQSTGELFF
>TRBD1|TRBV29-1|.|14|TRBJ1-2
TGCAGCGCCGAGGTGGACAGGGCTACCTATGGCTACACCTTC
CSAEVDRATYGYTF
>.|TRBV15|.|14|TRBJ1-1
TGTGCCACCAGCAGAGATGTCGGGGGTCCTGAAGCTTTCTTT
CATSRDVGGPEAFF
>.|TRBV6-1|.|15|TRBJ2-7
TGTGCCAGCAGTGAAATGGGTCTCGTCGGCTACGAGCAGTACTTC
CASSEMGLVGYEQYF
>.|TRBV9|.|13|TRBJ2-7
TGTGCCAGCAGCGTGTGGGACTCCTACGAGCAGTACTTC
CASSVWDSYEQYF
>.|TRBV5-6|.|14|TRBJ2-7
TGTGCCAGCAGCTTGGGGGACTCCACCTACGAGCAGTACTTC
CASSLGDSTYEQYF
>.|TRBV27|once|14|TRBJ2-3
TGTGCCAGCAGTTTAAAACTCCTCACAGATACGCAGTATTTT
CASSLKLLTDTQYF
>TRBD2|TRBV5-1|.|16|TRBJ2-1
TGCGCCAGCAGCTTGACCCTAGCGGGAGGGCTGAGCGTGGAGTTCTTC
CASSLTLAGGLSVEFF
>TRBD1|TRBV13|few|14|TRBJ2-7
TGTGCCAGCAGCCCTCAGGGGGCCCGGGGGGAGCAGTACTTC
CASSPQGARGEQYF
>.|TRBV25-1|.|12|TRBJ1-5
TGTGCCAGCAGTGAGGGGTATCAGCCCCAGCATTTT
CASSEGYQPQHF
>.|TRBV20-1|.|11|TRBJ2-2
TGCAGTGCTAGAAAAGCTAGGGAGCTGTTTTTT
CSARKARELFF
>TRBD1|TRBV2|few|11|TRBJ1-4
TGTGCCAGCAGGACAGGGGAAAAACTGTTTTTT
CASRTGEKLFF
>.|TRBV12-1|.|15|TRBJ2-5
TGTGCCAGCTCCGGATCTGGGGACAGGCAAGAGACCCAGTACTTC
CASSGSGDRQETQYF
>.|TRBV30|.|12|TRBJ2-7
TGTGCCTGGAGTGGGGGACCGGACGAGCAGTACTTC
CAWSGGPDEQYF
>.|TRBV7-2|.|13|TRBJ2-7
TGTGCCAGCAGCTTAAAGAGTTTGGACGAGCAGTACTTC
CASSLKSLDEQYF
>TRBD1|TRBV6-5|.|14|TRBJ1-4
TGTGCCAGCAGTTACGACAGGGGTAATGGAAAACTGTTTTTT
CASSYDRGNGKLFF
>.|TRBV6-6|once|13|TRBJ2-2
TGTGCCAGCAGCCGCTTTGACACCGGGGAGCTGTTTTTT
CASSRFDTGELFF
>TRBD1|TRBV15|.|15|TRBJ2-1
TGTGCCACCAGCAGAGAACAGGGGGCTGGCAATGAGCAGTTCTTC
CATSREQGAGNEQFF
>.|TRBV5-4|.|15|TRBJ1-4
TGTGCCAGCAGCTTGAGAGGACCAACTAATGAAAAACTGTTTTTT
CASSLRGPTNEKLFF
>.|TRBV6-5|.|15|TRBJ1-5
TGTGCCAGCAGTTCAGCGGGGGTGAAAGACCAGCCCCAGCATTTT
CASSSAGVKDQPQHF
>.|TRBV6-5|.|13|TRBJ2-1
TGTGCCAGCAGTCGAGTCATCTACAATGAGCAGTTCTTC
CASSRVIYNEQFF
>.|TRBV4-3|.|16|TRBJ2-2
TGCGCCAGCAGCCAAGTAGTCCTTTTTAGCACCGGGGAGCTGTTTTTT
CASSQVVLFSTGELFF
>.|TRBV18|.|12|TRBJ1-1
TGTGCCAGCTCACAGGAGAACACTGAAGCTTTCTTT
CASSQENTEAFF
>TRBD1|TRBV7-8|.|12|TRBJ1-2
TGTGCCAGCGGGACAGGGCAGTTCGGCTACACCTTC
CASGTGQFGYTF
>TRBD2|TRBV7-6|.|16|TRBJ2-7
TGTGCCAGCAGCTTAGCTTCCAGCGGGGGGTCCTACGAGCAGTACTTC
CASSLASSGGSYEQYF
>.|TRBV27|.|13|TRBJ2-7
TGTGCCAGCAGTTTTGCCCAGGGGTACGAGCAGTACTTC
CASSFAQGYEQYF
>.|TRBV2|few|12|TRBJ1-6
TGTGCCAGCAGGGGGGAGGATTCACCCCTCCACTTT
CASRGEDSPLHF
>.|TRBV7-3|.|14|TRBJ2-3
TGTGCCAGCAGCTTTGCGGCGAACACAGATACGCAGTATTTT
CASSFAANTDTQYF
>.|TRBV29-1|once|12|TRBJ1-1
TGCAGCGTTGTGGGGCAGTACGCTGAAGCTTTCTTT
CSVVGQYAEAFF
>.|TRBV4-1|.|15|TRBJ1-1
TGCGCCAGCAGCCAAATTGCAGGGCTGAACACTGAAGCTTTCTTT
CASSQIAGLNTEAFF
>.|TRBV6-5|.|14|TRBJ2-7
TGTGCCAGCGGACAAGGATTCGCCGGCAACGAGCAGTACTTC
CASGQGFAGNEQYF
>TRBD1|TRBV7-2|.|17|TRBJ1-2
TGTGCCAGCACCCTAGGAGGGGGCGAATGGGGCAACTATGGCTACACCTTC
CASTLGGGEWGNYGYTF
>.|TRBV5-6|.|11|TRBJ1-2
TGTGCCAGCAGCTTGCTTGGAGGCTACACCTTC
CASSLLGGYTF
>TRBD2|TRBV7-7|.|15|TRBJ2-1
TGTGCCAGCAGCTTAGGCCGGGACTACAACAATGAGCAGTTCTTC
CASSLGRDYNNEQFF
>TRBD1|TRBV6-5|.|15|TRBJ1-1
TGTGCCAGCAGTTACCAAGGACAGGGGACCTCTGAAGCTTTCTTT
CASSYQGQGTSEAFF